What follows are 20 T cell receptor beta chains derived from one specimen sequenced in a study of CD8+ T cells in alopecia areata. Treatment meaning: oral pan-JAK inhibitor, 5-10 mg twice daily. Extraction of RNA preceded its reverse transcription into cDNA, which served as the sequencing template. Using immunoSEQ multiplex PCR, the repertoire was profiled, and TCRdb retains in-frame clones only, with some absent. Of approximately 210,000 clones listed, about three fifths are singletons. The sample here was CD4+ T cells sorted from blood, taken at week 49, from a patient treated with tofacitinib. Receptors were obtained from a human donor with alopecia areata.

The genes are TRBV15 and TRBJ2-2; D is unclear. This CDR3 contains 14 residues. Trimming removed 6 bases at V and 0 bases at J, with 8 bases between. Germline CDR1 reads LNHNV; CDR2 reads YYDKDF (reference sequence). In nucleotides, the CDR3 is TGTGCCACCAGAAAGGGTGCGAACACCGGGGAGCTGTTTTTT. Its translation is CATRKGANTGELFF.

The chain has TRBV27 and TRBJ2-3, with TRBD2 as a possible D gene (7 bases). V lost 8 bases to trimming and J lost 4 bases, with 16 bases between them. The CDR3 runs to 14 residues. In germline, CDR1 is MNHEY, CDR2 SMNVEV (reference sequence). The CDR3 DNA reads TGTGCCAGCGGGTGGGGGGGCTTGGCAGATACGCAGTATTTT. It specifies CASGWGGLADTQYF.

J is TRBJ1-2 and V is TRBV29-1; D is unresolved. Germline CDR1 is SQVTM and CDR2 is ANQGSEA. Trimming pared 8 bases from V and 4 bases from J, leaving 11 bases between. The CDR3 has 11 residues. CDR3 residues: CSSPGPYGYTF. The CDR3 nucleotides read TGCAGCTCCCCCGGTCCCTATGGCTACACCTTC.

The chain carries TRBV7-9 and TRBJ2-1, with D unclear. CDR3 size: 14 residues. V lost 1 base and J 9 bases, leaving 13 bases between the germline ends. Germline assignment: CDR1 SEHNR and CDR2 FQNEAQ (reference sequence). CDR3 residues: CASSLDSPLGEQFF. CDR3 DNA sequence: TGTGCCAGCAGCTTAGATAGCCCATTGGGTGAGCAGTTCTTC.

This rearrangement joins TRBV9 to TRBJ2-7; weak D call: TRBD1 (6 bases). V lost 7 bases and J 4 bases, leaving 12 bases between the germline ends. The CDR3 runs 12 residues. CDR1 is SGDLS, CDR2 YYNGEE, per germline. Written as DNA, the CDR3 is TGTGCCAGCGGTAGGGACAAGTACGAGCAGTACTTC. Its translation is CASGRDKYEQYF.

The genes are TRBV30 and TRBJ2-1; TRBD2 matches at 7 bases. The CDR3 consists of 13 residues. Germline values: CDR1 GTSNPN, CDR2 SVGIG (reference sequence). V gave up 3 bases and J gave up 7 bases; unmatched junction bases: 6. CDR3 sequence reads: CAWSGSGVNEQFF. In DNA form, the CDR3 reads TGTGCCTGGAGCGGAAGCGGGGTGAATGAGCAGTTCTTC.

The chain is built from TRBV6-5 and TRBJ1-6; maybe TRBD1 (6 bases). CDR3 length equals 15 residues. With 6 bases removed from V and 5 bases from J, the gap between germline ends came to 14 bases. CDR1 MNHEY and CDR2 SVGAGI come from the germline V gene. CDR3 region: CASRAGHFDNSPLHF. CDR3 nucleotide sequence: TGTGCCAGCAGGGCGGGACATTTTGATAATTCACCCCTCCACTTT.

J is TRBJ2-3 and V is TRBV7-2; D is unclear. The germline CDR1 and CDR2 sequences are SGHTA and FQGNSA. Between the trimmed V and J ends, which lost 1 base and 3 bases, there was a span of 11 bases. This CDR3 contains 15 residues. CDR3: CASSLVGYGTDTQYF. In nucleotides, the CDR3 is TGTGCCAGCAGCTTAGTCGGCTACGGTACAGATACGCAGTATTTT.

The rearrangement joins TRBV5-6 to TRBJ1-6; tentatively, D is TRBD1 (5 bases). The CDR3 covers 16 residues. Germline V lookup: CDR1 SGHDT, CDR2 YYEEEE. V was trimmed by 0 bases and J by 9 bases, leaving 16 bases between them. CDR3 sequence (DNA): TGTGCCAGCAGCTTGGCCGGGACCGCTAAAAGTTCACCCCTCCACTTT. Encoded protein: CASSLAGTAKSSPLHF.

Within the sample, this clone is medium-sized. The chain carries TRBV18 and TRBJ2-3, with D possibly being TRBD1 (6 bases). Per germline, CDR1 KGHSH and CDR2 LQKENI. The CDR3 sequence is 17 residues long. The V end was cut by 1 base, the J end by 0 bases, with 14 bases between. CDR3 region: CASSPRRDTSSTDTQYF. In DNA, the CDR3 is TGTGCCAGCTCACCACGCCGGGACACCTCAAGCACAGATACGCAGTATTTT.

This clone was counted a single time. The CDR3 nucleotides read TGTGCCAGCAGTTTGCGACAGTTTGGCCCTGAAGCTTTCTTT. Encoded protein: CASSLRQFGPEAFF. The chain recombines TRBV27 with TRBJ1-1; tentative D call: TRBD1 (5 bases). This CDR3 is built from 14 residues. V lost 3 bases and J lost 6, with 14 bases in between. Per germline, CDR1 MNHEY and CDR2 SMNVEV (reference sequence).

CDR3 sequence: CSVVSGNGYTF. In DNA form, the CDR3 reads TGCAGCGTTGTATCTGGAAATGGCTACACCTTC. The chain recombines TRBV29-1 with TRBJ1-2; D gene ambiguous. CDR3 length: 11 amino acids. Looked up from germline, CDR1 is SQVTM and CDR2 is ANQGSEA. Trimming removed 4 bases at V and 6 bases at J, with 9 bases between.

This chain joins TRBV14 and TRBJ2-1; 7 nucleotides agree with TRBD1. CDR3 length equals 16 residues. The germline V gene has CDR1 SGHDN and CDR2 FVKESK. The junction had 8 bases not matched to a gene; V was cut back by 3 bases and J by 3 bases. CDR3 protein: CASSQGTVLLYNEQFF. The CDR3 region has the DNA TGTGCCAGCAGCCAGGGGACAGTTCTCCTCTACAATGAGCAGTTCTTC.

This clone was observed a few times. The CDR3 sequence: CASSLYGASTGELFF. DNA of the CDR3: TGTGCCAGCAGCTTGTATGGGGCGAGCACCGGGGAGCTGTTTTTT. J is TRBJ2-2 and V is TRBV7-2; D is possibly TRBD1 (5 bases). Per germline, CDR1 SGHTA and CDR2 FQGNSA. Trimming left V 3 bases short and J 4 bases short, with 12 bases between. The CDR3 length is 15 residues.

This sequence joins TRBV29-1 and TRBJ2-2; D is unclear. The V gene's germline CDR1 is SQVTM and CDR2 ANQGSEA. The CDR3 spans 15 residues. Deletions cut 2 bases from V and 0 bases from J, with 10 bases between. The CDR3 DNA is TGCAGCGTTGAAACGGGTCATACGAACACCGGGGAGCTGTTTTTT. Its translation is CSVETGHTNTGELFF.

The chain joins TRBV20-1 to TRBJ1-2; D remains unclear. This CDR3 is 10 amino acids long. Germline loops: CDR1 DFQATT, CDR2 SNEGSKA (reference sequence). The V and J ends lost 3 bases and 9 bases respectively, with 8 bases between them. The CDR3 DNA reads as TGCAGTGCTAGGGTGGGAAGCTACACCTTC. It translates to CSARVGSYTF.

This chain connects TRBV29-1 to TRBJ2-4, with D perhaps matching TRBD2 (5 bases). Germline V gives CDR1 SQVTM, CDR2 ANQGSEA. CDR3 size: 12 residues. The V gene lost 2 bases and the J gene lost 6 bases, with 8 bases spanning the gap. CDR3 in DNA: TGCAGCGTTGAATACGGAGGAAACATTCAGTACTTC. Its protein product is CSVEYGGNIQYF.

The chain combines TRBV2 with TRBJ1-5; D is unclear. CDR3 size: 15 residues. The germline V and J ends were trimmed by 0 bases and 4 bases, with 10 bases remaining between them. Germline CDR1 and CDR2: SNHLY and FYNNEI. The CDR3 protein is CASSEAGMRNQPQHF. The CDR3 region has the DNA TGTGCCAGCAGTGAAGCGGGGATGAGAAATCAGCCCCAGCATTTT.

This clone was counted only a few times. CDR3 sequence (DNA): TGCAGCGTTTACATAGACACTGAAGCTTTCTTT. Amino acids: CSVYIDTEAFF. The chain couples TRBV29-1 to TRBJ1-1; no firm D call. Trimming removed 5 bases from V and 3 bases from J, with 7 bases in between. Germline V gives CDR1 SQVTM, CDR2 ANQGSEA. The CDR3 spans 11 residues.

CDR3 sequence: CASSLAPVGGTQETQYF. DNA for the CDR3: TGTGCCAGCAGCTTAGCCCCCGTGGGAGGTACCCAAGAGACCCAGTACTTC. V gene TRBV7-2 combines with J gene TRBJ2-5; maybe TRBD2 (6 bases). The CDR3 is 17 amino acids. Trimming pared 0 bases from V and 1 base from J, leaving 15 bases between. CDR1 and CDR2 from the germline V gene are SGHTA and FQGNSA.